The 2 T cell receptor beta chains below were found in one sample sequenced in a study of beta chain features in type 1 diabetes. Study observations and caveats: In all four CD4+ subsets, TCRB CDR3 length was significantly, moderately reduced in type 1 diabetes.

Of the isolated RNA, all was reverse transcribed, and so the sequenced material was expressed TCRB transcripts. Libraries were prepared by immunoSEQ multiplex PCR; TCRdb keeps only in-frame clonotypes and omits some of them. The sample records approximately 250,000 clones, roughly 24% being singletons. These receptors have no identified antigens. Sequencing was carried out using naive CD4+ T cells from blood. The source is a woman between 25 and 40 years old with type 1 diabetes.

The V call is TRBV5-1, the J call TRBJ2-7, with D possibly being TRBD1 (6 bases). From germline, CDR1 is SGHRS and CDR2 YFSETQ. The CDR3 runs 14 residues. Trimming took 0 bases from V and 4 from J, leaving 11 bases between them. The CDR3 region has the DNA TGCGCCAGCAGCTTGGGACAGGAATTTTACGAGCAGTACTTC. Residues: CASSLGQEFYEQYF. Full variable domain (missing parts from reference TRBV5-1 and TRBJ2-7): KAGVTQTPRYLIKTRGQQVTLSCSPISGHRSVSWYQQTPGQGLQFLFEYFSETQRNKGNFPGRFSGRQFSNSRSEMNVSTLELGDSALYLCASSLGQEFYEQYFGPGTRLTVT.

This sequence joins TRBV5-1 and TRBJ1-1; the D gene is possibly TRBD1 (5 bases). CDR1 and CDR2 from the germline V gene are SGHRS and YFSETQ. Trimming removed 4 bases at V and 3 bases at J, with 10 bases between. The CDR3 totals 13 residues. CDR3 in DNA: TGCGCCAGCAGCGAAGACAGCTACACTGAAGCTTTCTTT. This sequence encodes CASSEDSYTEAFF.